This section outlines one TCR beta chain sequence together with its context. What it recognizes is unknown. The protocol was immunoSEQ multiplex PCR, while the TCRdb copy is restricted to in-frame clones and leaves out a portion. In the table there are under 45,000 clones, approximately 93% of which are singletons. This CDR3 is built from 14 residues. CDR1 and CDR2 from the germline V gene are SNHLY and FYNNEI. V gave up 6 bases and J gave up 7 bases; unmatched junction bases: 7. This sample was included in a study of graft-versus-host responses after intestinal transplantation. Whole-study results and caveats: Within allografts, high graft-versus-host to host-versus-graft clonal ratios were seen among patients with graft-donor T cell macrochimerism. The highest levels of circulating GvH clones went along with early declines in HvG clones after transplant. Recipient marrow contained GvH clones, some of which appeared first in ileum or blood.

Sequencing used PBMCs, obtained 734 days after intestinal transplantation. This clonotype originated in a human patient who received an intestinal transplant, so some T cells may come from the graft donor. The genes are TRBV2 and TRBJ2-4; TRBD1 agrees at 9 bases. The CDR3 DNA reads as TGTGCCAGCAGCACCGGGACAGGGTGGAACATTCAGTACTTC. The encoded protein is CASSTGTGWNIQYF. Full variable domain (outside the CDR3, taken from reference TRBV2 and TRBJ2-4): EPEVTQTPSHQVTQMGQEVILRCVPISNHLYFYWYRQILGQKVEFLVSFYNNEISEKSEIFDDQFSVERPDGSNFTLKIRSTKLEDSAMYFCASSTGTGWNIQYFGAGTRLSVL.